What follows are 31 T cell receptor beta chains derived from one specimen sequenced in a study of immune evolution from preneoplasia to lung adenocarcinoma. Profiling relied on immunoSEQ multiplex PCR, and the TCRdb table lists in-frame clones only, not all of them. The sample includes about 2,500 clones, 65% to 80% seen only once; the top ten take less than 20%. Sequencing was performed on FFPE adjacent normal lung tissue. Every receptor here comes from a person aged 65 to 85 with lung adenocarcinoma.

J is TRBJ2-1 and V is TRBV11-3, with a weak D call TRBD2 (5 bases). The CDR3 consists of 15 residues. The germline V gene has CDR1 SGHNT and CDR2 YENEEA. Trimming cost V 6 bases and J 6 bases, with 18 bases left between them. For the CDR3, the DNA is TGTGCCAGCAGTCCAACTAGGCACTCTCTCAATGAGCAGTTCTTC. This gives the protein CASSPTRHSLNEQFF.

CDR3 in amino acids: CAWSPDSIEQYF. The CDR3 DNA reads TGTGCCTGGAGTCCGGACAGCATCGAGCAGTACTTC. The J gene is TRBJ2-7, the V gene TRBV30; weak D call: TRBD1 (6 bases). CDR3 size: 12 residues. Trimming stripped 2 bases from V and 6 bases from J, with 11 bases between. Looked up from germline, CDR1 is GTSNPN and CDR2 is SVGIG (reference sequence). Full variable domain (remainder filled in from reference TRBV30 and TRBJ2-7): SQTIHQWPATLVQPVGSPLSLECTVEGTSNPNLYWYRQAAGRGLQLLFYSVGIGQISSEVPQNLSASRPQDRQFILSSKKLLLSDSGFYLCAWSPDSIEQYFGPGTRLTVT.

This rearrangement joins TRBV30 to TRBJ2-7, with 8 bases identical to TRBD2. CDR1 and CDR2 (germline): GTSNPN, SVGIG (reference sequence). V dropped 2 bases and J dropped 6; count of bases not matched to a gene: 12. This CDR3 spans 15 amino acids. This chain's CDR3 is CAWSPTGTSGLEQYF. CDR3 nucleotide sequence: TGTGCCTGGAGTCCGACCGGGACTAGTGGTCTCGAGCAGTACTTC.

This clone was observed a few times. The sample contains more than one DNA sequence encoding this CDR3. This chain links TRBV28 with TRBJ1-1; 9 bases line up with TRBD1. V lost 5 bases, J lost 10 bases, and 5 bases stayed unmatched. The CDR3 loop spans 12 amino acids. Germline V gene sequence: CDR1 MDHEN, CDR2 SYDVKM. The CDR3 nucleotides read TGTGCCAGCAGTCCGCCGGACAGGGGAGCTTTCTTT. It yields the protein CASSPPDRGAFF.

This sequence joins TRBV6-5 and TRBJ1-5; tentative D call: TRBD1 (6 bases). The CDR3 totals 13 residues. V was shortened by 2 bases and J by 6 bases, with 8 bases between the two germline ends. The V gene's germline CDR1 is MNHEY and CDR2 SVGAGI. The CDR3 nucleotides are TGTGCCAGCAGTTACGGGGGCAGTCAGCCCCAGCATTTT. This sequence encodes CASSYGGSQPQHF.

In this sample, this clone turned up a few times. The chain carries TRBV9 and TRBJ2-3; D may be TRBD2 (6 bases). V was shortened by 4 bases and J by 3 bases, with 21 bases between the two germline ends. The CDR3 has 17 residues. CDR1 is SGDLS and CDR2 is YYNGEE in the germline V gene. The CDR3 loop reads CASSPRERLEVTDTQYF. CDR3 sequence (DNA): TGTGCCAGCAGCCCACGGGAGCGGTTAGAGGTTACAGATACGCAGTATTTT.

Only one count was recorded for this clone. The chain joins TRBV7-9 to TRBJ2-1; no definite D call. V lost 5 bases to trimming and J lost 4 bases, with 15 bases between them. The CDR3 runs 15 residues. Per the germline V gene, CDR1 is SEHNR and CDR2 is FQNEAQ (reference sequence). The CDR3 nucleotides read TGTGCCAGCAGCCCCCCTATCGCGGATTACAATGAGCAGTTCTTC. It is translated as CASSPPIADYNEQFF.

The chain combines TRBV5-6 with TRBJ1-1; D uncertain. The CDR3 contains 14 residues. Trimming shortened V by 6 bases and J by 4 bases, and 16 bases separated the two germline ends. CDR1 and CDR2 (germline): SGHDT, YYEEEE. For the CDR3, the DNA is TGTGCCAGCACCGGCCGGGTGGTCCGCACTGAAGCTTTCTTT. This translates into CASTGRVVRTEAFF. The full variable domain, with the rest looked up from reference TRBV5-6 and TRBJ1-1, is DAGVTQSPTHLIKTRGQQVTLRCSPKSGHDTVSWYQQALGQGPQFIFQYYEEEERQRGNFPDRFSGHQFPNYSSELNVNALLLGDSALYLCASTGRVVRTEAFFGQGTRLTVV.

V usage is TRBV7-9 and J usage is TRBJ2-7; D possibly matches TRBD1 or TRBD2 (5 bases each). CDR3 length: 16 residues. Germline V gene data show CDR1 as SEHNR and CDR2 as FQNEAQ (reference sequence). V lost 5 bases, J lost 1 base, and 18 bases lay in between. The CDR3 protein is CASSPGYGTDSYEQYF. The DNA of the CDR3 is TGTGCCAGCAGCCCCGGTTACGGGACGGATTCCTACGAGCAGTACTTC.

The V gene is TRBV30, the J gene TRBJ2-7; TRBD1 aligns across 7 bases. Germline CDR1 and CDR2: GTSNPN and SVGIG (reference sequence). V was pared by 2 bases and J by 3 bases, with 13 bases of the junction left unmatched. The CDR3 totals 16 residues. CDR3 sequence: CAWSPRWQGVIYEQYF. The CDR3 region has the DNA TGTGCCTGGAGTCCCCGGTGGCAGGGGGTTATCTACGAGCAGTACTTC.

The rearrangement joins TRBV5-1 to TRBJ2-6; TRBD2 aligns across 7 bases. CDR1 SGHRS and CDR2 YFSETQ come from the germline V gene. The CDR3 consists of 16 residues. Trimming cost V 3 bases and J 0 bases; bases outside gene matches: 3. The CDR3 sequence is CASSSGGSSGANVLTF. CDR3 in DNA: TGCGCCAGCAGCTCGGGGGGAAGCTCTGGGGCCAACGTCCTGACTTTC.

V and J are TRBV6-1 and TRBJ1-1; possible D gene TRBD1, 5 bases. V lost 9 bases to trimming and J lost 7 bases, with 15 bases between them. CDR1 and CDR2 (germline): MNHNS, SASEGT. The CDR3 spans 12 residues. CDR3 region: CASRQKVGEAFF. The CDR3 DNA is TGTGCCAGTAGACAGAAGGTGGGTGAAGCTTTCTTT.

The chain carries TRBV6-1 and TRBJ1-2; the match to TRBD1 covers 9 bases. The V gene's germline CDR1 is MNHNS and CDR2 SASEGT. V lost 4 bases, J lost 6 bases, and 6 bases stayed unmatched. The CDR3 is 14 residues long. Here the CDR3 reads CASSVRQGEDGYTF. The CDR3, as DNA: TGTGCCAGCAGTGTCCGACAGGGGGAGGATGGCTACACCTTC.

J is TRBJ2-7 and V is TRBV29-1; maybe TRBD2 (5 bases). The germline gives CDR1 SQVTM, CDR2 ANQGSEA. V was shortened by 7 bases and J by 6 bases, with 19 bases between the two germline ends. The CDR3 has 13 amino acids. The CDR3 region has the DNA TGCAGCGCCCGGGCCCCGGGATCAAGCGAGCAGTACTTC. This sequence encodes CSARAPGSSEQYF.

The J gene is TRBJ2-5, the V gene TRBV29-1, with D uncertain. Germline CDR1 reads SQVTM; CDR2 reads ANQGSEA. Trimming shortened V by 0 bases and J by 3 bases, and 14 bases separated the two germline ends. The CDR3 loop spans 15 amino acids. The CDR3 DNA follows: TGCAGCGTTGAAGATACTCCGGTGGCCAAAGAGACCCAGTACTTC. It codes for CSVEDTPVAKETQYF.

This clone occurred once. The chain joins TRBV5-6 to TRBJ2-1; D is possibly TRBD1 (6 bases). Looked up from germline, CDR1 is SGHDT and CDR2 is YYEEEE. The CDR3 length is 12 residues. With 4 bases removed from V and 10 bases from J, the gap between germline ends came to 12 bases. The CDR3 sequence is CASSDWGREQFF. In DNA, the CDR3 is TGTGCCAGCAGCGACTGGGGGCGCGAGCAGTTCTTC.

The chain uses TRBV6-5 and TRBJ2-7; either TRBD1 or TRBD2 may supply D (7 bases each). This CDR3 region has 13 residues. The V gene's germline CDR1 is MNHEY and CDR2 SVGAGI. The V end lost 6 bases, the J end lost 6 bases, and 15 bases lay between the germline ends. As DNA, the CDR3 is TGTGCCAGCAGGGCGGGCAGGGGGGGCGAGCAGTACTTC. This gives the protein CASRAGRGGEQYF.

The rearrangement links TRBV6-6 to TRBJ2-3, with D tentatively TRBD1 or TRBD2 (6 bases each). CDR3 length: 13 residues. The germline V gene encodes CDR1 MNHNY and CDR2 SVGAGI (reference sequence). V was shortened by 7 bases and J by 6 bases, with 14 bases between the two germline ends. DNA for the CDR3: TGTGCCAGCACCCTAGGAGGGGGGGATACGCAGTATTTT. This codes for CASTLGGGDTQYF.

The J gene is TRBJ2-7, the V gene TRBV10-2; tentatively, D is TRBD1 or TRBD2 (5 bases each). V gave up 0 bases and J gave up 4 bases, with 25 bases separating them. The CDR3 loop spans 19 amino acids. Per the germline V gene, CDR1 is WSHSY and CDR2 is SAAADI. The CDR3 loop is CASSESSGSFWDPRYEQYF. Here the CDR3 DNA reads TGCGCCAGCAGTGAGTCGTCAGGTAGCTTCTGGGACCCCCGTTACGAGCAGTACTTC.

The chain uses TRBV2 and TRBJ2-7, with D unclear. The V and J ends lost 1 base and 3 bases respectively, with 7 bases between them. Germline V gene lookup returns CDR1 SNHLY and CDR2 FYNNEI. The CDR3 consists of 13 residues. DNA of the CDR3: TGTGCCAGCAGTGAAGGCTTAAACTACGAGCAGTACTTC. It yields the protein CASSEGLNYEQYF.

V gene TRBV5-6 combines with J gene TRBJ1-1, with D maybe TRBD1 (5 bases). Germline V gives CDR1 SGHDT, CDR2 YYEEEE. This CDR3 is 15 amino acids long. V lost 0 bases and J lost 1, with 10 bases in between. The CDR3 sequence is CASSLGRQPNTEAFF. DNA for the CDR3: TGTGCCAGCAGCTTGGGTCGACAGCCGAACACTGAAGCTTTCTTT.

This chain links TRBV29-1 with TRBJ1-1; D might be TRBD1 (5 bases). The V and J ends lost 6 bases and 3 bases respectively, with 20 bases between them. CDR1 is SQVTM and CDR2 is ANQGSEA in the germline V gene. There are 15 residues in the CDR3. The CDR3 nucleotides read TGCAGCGTCGTCACCTCTGGGGGGTGGTACACTGAAGCTTTCTTT. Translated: CSVVTSGGWYTEAFF.

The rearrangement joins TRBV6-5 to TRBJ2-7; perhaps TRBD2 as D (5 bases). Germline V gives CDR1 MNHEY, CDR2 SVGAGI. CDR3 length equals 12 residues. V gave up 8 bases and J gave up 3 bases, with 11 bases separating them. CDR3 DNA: TGTGCCAGCTGGGGAGTTGACTACGAGCAGTACTTC. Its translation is CASWGVDYEQYF.

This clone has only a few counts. CDR3 sequence reads: CAWSSGGPQPQHF. The CDR3 bases are TGTGCCTGGAGTTCTGGGGGCCCTCAGCCCCAGCATTTT. The chain uses TRBV30 and TRBJ1-5; D may be TRBD1 (6 bases). V lost 2 bases, J lost 6 bases, and 11 bases lay in between. This CDR3 region has 13 residues. CDR1 GTSNPN and CDR2 SVGIG come from the germline V gene (reference sequence).

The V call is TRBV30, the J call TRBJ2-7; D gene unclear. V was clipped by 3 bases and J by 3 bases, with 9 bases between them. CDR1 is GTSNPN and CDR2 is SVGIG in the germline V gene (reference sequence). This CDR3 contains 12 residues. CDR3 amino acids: CAWSLVDYEQYF. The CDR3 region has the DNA TGTGCCTGGAGCTTAGTGGACTACGAGCAGTACTTC.

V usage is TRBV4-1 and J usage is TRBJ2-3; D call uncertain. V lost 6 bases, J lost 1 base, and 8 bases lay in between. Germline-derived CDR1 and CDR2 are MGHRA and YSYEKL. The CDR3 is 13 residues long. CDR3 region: CASSPPGTDTQYF. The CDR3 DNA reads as TGCGCCAGCAGTCCCCCCGGCACAGATACGCAGTATTTT.

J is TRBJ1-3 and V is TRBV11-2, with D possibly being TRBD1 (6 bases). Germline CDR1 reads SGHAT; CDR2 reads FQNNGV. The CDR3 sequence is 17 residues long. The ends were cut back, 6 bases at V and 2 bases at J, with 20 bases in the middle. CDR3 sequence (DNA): TGTGCCAGCAGTCAGACAGGAGTCCCTCCAGCTGGAAACACCATATATTTT. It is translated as CASSQTGVPPAGNTIYF.

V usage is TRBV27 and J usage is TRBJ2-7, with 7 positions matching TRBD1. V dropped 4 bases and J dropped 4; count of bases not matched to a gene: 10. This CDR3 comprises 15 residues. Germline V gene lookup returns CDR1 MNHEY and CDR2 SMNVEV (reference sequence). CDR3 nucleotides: TGTGCCAGCAGTTACCGGATGGGACAGCCATACGAGCAGTACTTC. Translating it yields CASSYRMGQPYEQYF.

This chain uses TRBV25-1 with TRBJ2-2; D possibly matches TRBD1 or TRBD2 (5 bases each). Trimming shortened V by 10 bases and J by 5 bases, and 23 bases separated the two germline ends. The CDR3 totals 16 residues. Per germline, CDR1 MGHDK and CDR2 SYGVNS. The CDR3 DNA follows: TGTGCCACCTCCCTTTCCGGGACCTCCAGGACCGGGGAGCTGTTTTTT. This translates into CATSLSGTSRTGELFF.

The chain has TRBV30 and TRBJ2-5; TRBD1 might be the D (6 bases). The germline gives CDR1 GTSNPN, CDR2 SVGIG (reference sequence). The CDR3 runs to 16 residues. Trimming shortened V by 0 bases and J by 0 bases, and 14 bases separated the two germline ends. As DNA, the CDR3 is TGTGCCTGGAGTGTACCCCTCCACAGGGACCAAGAGACCCAGTACTTC. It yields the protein CAWSVPLHRDQETQYF. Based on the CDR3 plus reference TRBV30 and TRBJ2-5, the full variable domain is SQTIHQWPATLVQPVGSPLSLECTVEGTSNPNLYWYRQAAGRGLQLLFYSVGIGQISSEVPQNLSASRPQDRQFILSSKKLLLSDSGFYLCAWSVPLHRDQETQYFGPGTRLLVL.

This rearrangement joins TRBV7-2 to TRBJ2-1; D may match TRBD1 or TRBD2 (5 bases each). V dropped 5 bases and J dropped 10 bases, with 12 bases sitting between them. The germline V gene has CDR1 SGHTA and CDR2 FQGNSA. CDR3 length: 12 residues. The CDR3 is CASSLPRGEQFF. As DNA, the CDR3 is TGTGCCAGCAGCCTCCCACGGGGCGAGCAGTTCTTC.